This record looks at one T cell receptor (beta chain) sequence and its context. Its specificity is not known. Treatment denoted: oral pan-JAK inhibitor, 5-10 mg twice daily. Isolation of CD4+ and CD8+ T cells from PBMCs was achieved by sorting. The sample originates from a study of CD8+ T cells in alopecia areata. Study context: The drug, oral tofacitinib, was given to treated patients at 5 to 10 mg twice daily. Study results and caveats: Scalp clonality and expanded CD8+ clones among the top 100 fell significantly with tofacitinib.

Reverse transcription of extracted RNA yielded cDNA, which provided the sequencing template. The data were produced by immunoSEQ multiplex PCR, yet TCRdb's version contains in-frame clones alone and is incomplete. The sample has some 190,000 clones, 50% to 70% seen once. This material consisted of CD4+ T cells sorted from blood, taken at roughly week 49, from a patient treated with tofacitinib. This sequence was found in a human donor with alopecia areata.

The CDR3 protein is CARFDLNTEAFF. CDR3 DNA sequence: TGTGCCCGCTTCGACCTGAACACTGAAGCTTTCTTT. The rearrangement links TRBV30 to TRBJ1-1, with no clear D. The CDR3 has 12 amino acids. Germline CDR1 GTSNPN, CDR2 SVGIG (reference sequence). V lost 8 bases, J lost 0 bases, and 10 bases lay in between.